The subject of this entry is one T cell receptor (beta chain). Per the original data handling: The authors estimated nucleated cell counts from reference gene primer amplification. Clones were read by immunoSEQ multiplex PCR, and TCRdb kept only the in-frame ones, dropping some. V and J calls and clone size are given by that table; D and trimming were obtained from the DNA. The sample holds some 220,000 clones, approximately 85% seen once. The sample comes from a study of blood T cell repertoires in COVID-19. Turning to the study itself: The samples span acute and convalescent COVID-19 from the United States, Italy and Spain.

Trimming removed 3 bases from V and 5 bases from J, with 7 bases in between. This CDR3 spans 13 amino acids. Germline loops: CDR1 MRHNA, CDR2 SNTAGT. The Seattle patients joined while their infection was active and were tracked longitudinally afterward. The V and J genes are TRBV6-4 and TRBJ2-2, with D possibly being TRBD1 (5 bases). Source material: peripheral blood. This clonotype originated in a woman in her sixties or seventies with COVID-19, enrolled during active disease. CDR3 DNA: TGTGCCAGCAGTGAAAAGGGGACCGGGGAGCTGTTTTTT. Its translation is CASSEKGTGELFF.